Below are 13 T cell receptor beta chains sequenced from a single sample in a study of T cells in placental villitis. The libraries were made with immunoSEQ v4. Sequencing used immunoSEQ multiplex PCR; TCRdb keeps in-frame clones, though not all of them. The sample lists about 300 clones, roughly 98% occurring once. Material for sequencing was placental tissue containing maternal and fetal cells. The receptors were gathered from a human donor in good health; the placental T cells may come from both mother and fetus.

The chain is built from TRBV5-1 and TRBJ2-7; TRBD2 might be the D (6 bases). The V end was cut by 6 bases, the J end by 3 bases, with 10 bases between. Germline V gene data show CDR1 as SGHRS and CDR2 as YFSETQ. The CDR3 totals 12 residues. The CDR3, as DNA: TGCGCCAGCAAATCGACTAGCTACGAGCAGTACTTC. Translating it yields CASKSTSYEQYF. Drawing the rest from reference TRBV5-1 and TRBJ2-7, the complete variable domain is KAGVTQTPRYLIKTRGQQVTLSCSPISGHRSVSWYQQTPGQGLQFLFEYFSETQRNKGNFPGRFSGRQFSNSRSEMNVSTLELGDSALYLCASKSTSYEQYFGPGTRLTVT.

Notes on this clone: Its ends do not fully match the called genes, so a read error is possible. J is TRBJ1-2 and V is TRBV7-2; TRBD1 might be the D (5 bases). Germline-derived CDR1 and CDR2 are SGHTA and FQGNSA. The CDR3 loop spans 16 amino acids. Written as DNA, the CDR3 is TGTGCCAGCAGCGTATCGCCCCAGGGCCCTAACTATAGCTACACCTTC. Amino acids: CASSVSPQGPNYSYTF.

The chain employs TRBV10-1 and TRBJ2-7, with a weak D call TRBD2 (6 bases). This CDR3 is 11 amino acids long. V gave up 4 bases and J gave up 5 bases, with 6 bases separating them. The germline V gene has CDR1 WNHNN and CDR2 SYGVQD (reference sequence). The CDR3 sequence is CASSAGDEQYF. DNA of the CDR3: TGCGCCAGCAGTGCGGGAGACGAGCAGTACTTC.

The chain couples TRBV12-1 to TRBJ1-1. TRBV12-1 is annotated as a pseudogene. The CDR3 runs 11 residues. The CDR3 sequence: CASSFRALAFF. CDR3 coding DNA: TGTGCCAGCAGCTTTCGAGCCTTGGCTTTCTTT.

V gene TRBV5-4 combines with J gene TRBJ2-1; possibly TRBD2 for D (6 bases). The length of the CDR3 is 15 residues. Germline assignment: CDR1 SGHNT and CDR2 YYREEE (reference sequence). V lost 7 bases to trimming and J lost 6 bases, with 20 bases between them. The CDR3 coding sequence is TGTGCCAGCGGCCGCCGGGACTCGGTGATCAATGAGCAGTTCTTC. The encoded protein is CASGRRDSVINEQFF. Filled out from reference TRBV5-4 and TRBJ2-1, the complete variable domain reads ETGVTQSPTHLIKTRGQQVTLRCSSQSGHNTVSWYQQALGQGPQFIFQYYREEENGRGNFPPRFSGLQFPNYSSELNVNALELDDSALYLCASGRRDSVINEQFFGPGTRLTVL.

The rearrangement links TRBV7-9 to TRBJ2-3, with D perhaps TRBD1 or TRBD2 (5 bases each). The CDR3 length is 16 residues. Germline assignment: CDR1 SEHNR and CDR2 FQNEAQ (reference sequence). Trimming pared 1 base from V and 0 bases from J, leaving 11 bases between. CDR3 sequence (DNA): TGTGCCAGCAGCTTAGGAGTCTGGGACAGCACAGATACGCAGTATTTT. Its protein is CASSLGVWDSTDTQYF.

The chain recombines TRBV5-1 with TRBJ2-7; 10 nucleotides line up with TRBD2. The trim removed 0 bases at V and 6 bases at J, leaving 3 bases unmatched. CDR3 length: 14 amino acids. The germline CDR1 and CDR2 sequences are SGHRS and YFSETQ. The CDR3 protein is CASSLGLAGLEQYF. Here the CDR3 DNA reads TGCGCCAGCAGCTTGGGACTAGCGGGTCTCGAGCAGTACTTC.

The genes are TRBV27 and TRBJ1-6; unclear D gene. V lost 3 bases, J lost 5 bases, and 8 bases lay in between. There are 14 residues in the CDR3. Germline V gives CDR1 MNHEY, CDR2 SMNVEV (reference sequence). The CDR3 here is CASSFGGHNSPLHF. CDR3 sequence (DNA): TGTGCCAGCAGTTTCGGCGGTCATAATTCACCCCTCCACTTT.

This sequence joins TRBV11-2 and TRBJ2-1, with TRBD2 identical over 12 bases. The CDR3 has 15 amino acids. Germline V gives CDR1 SGHAT, CDR2 FQNNGV. The V segment lost 6 bases and the J segment 3 bases; nucleotides outside the gene matches: 3. In DNA, the CDR3 is TGTGCCAGCAGGTCGACTAGCGGGGGCTACAATGAGCAGTTCTTC. Translated: CASRSTSGGYNEQFF.

This clone showed up just once. This chain uses TRBV12-3 or TRBV12-4 with TRBJ2-3; perhaps D is TRBD1 or TRBD2 (5 bases each). The CDR3 has 13 residues. Between the trimmed V and J ends, which lost 6 bases and 0 bases, there was a span of 7 bases. The CDR3 DNA reads TGTGCCAGCAGACGGGACAGCACAGATACGCAGTATTTT. This codes for CASRRDSTDTQYF.

This rearrangement joins TRBV19 to TRBJ2-1; 8 bases line up with TRBD2. J lost 6 bases, V lost 9 bases, and 7 bases had no gene match. The germline V gene encodes CDR1 LNHDA and CDR2 SQIVND (reference sequence). This CDR3 spans 13 amino acids. The CDR3 DNA reads as TGTGCCAGCAAGCGGGGGCCTCTCAATGAGCAGTTCTTC. Encoded protein: CASKRGPLNEQFF.

The genes are TRBV14 and TRBJ1-6, with D unclear. The CDR3 has 12 amino acids. Germline V lookup: CDR1 SGHDN, CDR2 FVKESK. Trimming removed 4 bases from V and 7 bases from J, with 5 bases in between. The CDR3 sequence: CASSPPNSPLHF. The CDR3 nucleotides are TGTGCCAGCAGCCCACCGAATTCACCCCTCCACTTT.

The chain recombines TRBV5-4 with TRBJ1-1; 7 nucleotides align to TRBD1. This CDR3 has 14 amino acids. Trimming removed 3 bases from V and 1 base from J; junction bases left unmatched: 3. The germline V gene encodes CDR1 SGHNT and CDR2 YYREEE (reference sequence). CDR3 coding DNA: TGTGCCAGCAGCTGGGGACAGACGAACACTGAAGCTTTCTTT. It specifies CASSWGQTNTEAFF. The full variable domain, in which reference TRBV5-4 and TRBJ1-1 provide the parts outside the CDR3, is ETGVTQSPTHLIKTRGQQVTLRCSSQSGHNTVSWYQQALGQGPQFIFQYYREEENGRGNFPPRFSGLQFPNYSSELNVNALELDDSALYLCASSWGQTNTEAFFGQGTRLTVV.